Detailed here is one T cell receptor beta chain. This sample is part of a study of blood T cell repertoires in COVID-19. Across the whole study: There were acute and convalescent COVID-19 samples, and they came from the United States, Italy and Spain. In each case, the material was cDNA or gDNA derived from T cells, B-cell-depleted T cells, or PBMCs.

Original analysis: Amplified reference gene primers provided the basis for estimating nucleated cell counts. Produced via immunoSEQ multiplex PCR; TCRdb's table is partial and in-frame only. That table gives V, J and clone size, and the DNA gave D and trimming. Among some 200,000 clones listed, about 90% were seen once. Germline V CDR1 and CDR2: MGHDK, SYGVNS. The CDR3 totals 15 residues. Deletions cut 2 bases from V and 1 base from J, with 12 bases between. Sequenced material: PBMCs or T cells enriched from blood (not recorded which). The source of this sequence is a woman in her 30s who had recovered from COVID-19. The chain joins TRBV25-1 to TRBJ2-7, with a weak D call TRBD1 (5 bases). The CDR3 DNA follows: TGTGCCAGCAGTGAAGGTCCCGACAGTTCCTACGAGCAGTACTTC. The encoded protein is CASSEGPDSSYEQYF.